This TCR beta chain appears in the sequencing data of a study of T cells after yellow fever vaccination. About the study: Low-cell-number fractions underwent preparation using SMART-Seq v4 Ultra Low Input. Overall study findings and caveats: Booster samples showed a return of most primary-vaccination clones (under 97% CD4, approximately 85% CD8).

Only a few counts were recorded for this clonotype. Antigen specificity is unknown. As TCR cDNA was made by 5'RACE template switching, a universal primer site and UMIs were added. A single record per CDR3 protein comes from TCRdb applying MiXCR to the 5' RACE reads. In the table there are about 260,000 distinct CDR3 sequences, about 5.2% of which are singletons. CDR1 is SGHRS and CDR2 is YFSETQ in the germline V gene. CDR3 size: 14 residues. V lost 0 bases and J lost 7, with 13 bases in between. The origin of this receptor is a young man who received the YFV17D yellow fever vaccine. The chain employs TRBV5-1 and TRBJ1-2; possibly TRBD1 for D (6 bases). Specimen: CD4+ T cells sorted from PBMCs, collected on the day of the yellow fever booster vaccination. CDR3 in DNA: TGCGCCAGCAGCTTGGGGGGGGGCCTCAGTGGCTACACCTTC. Translating gives CASSLGGGLSGYTF.